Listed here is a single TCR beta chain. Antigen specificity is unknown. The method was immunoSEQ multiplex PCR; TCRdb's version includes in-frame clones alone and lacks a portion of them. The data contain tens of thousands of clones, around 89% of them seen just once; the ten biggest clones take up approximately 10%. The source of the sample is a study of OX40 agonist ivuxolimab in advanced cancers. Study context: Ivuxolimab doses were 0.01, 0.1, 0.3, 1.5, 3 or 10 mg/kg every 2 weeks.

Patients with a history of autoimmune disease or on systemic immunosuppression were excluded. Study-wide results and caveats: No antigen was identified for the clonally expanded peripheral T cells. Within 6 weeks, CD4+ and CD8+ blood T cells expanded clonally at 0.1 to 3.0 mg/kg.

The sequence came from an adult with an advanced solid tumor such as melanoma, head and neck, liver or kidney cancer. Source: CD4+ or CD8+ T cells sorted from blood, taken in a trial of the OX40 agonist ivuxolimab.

Here the CDR3 reads CASSLFPAEETQYF. The CDR3 DNA reads as TGCGCCAGCAGCTTGTTTCCGGCTGAAGAGACCCAGTACTTC. The chain carries TRBV5-1 and TRBJ2-5; D gene uncertain. CDR3 length: 14 amino acids. Germline CDR1 reads SGHRS; CDR2 reads YFSETQ. V lost 1 base, J lost 3 bases, and 10 bases lay in between.